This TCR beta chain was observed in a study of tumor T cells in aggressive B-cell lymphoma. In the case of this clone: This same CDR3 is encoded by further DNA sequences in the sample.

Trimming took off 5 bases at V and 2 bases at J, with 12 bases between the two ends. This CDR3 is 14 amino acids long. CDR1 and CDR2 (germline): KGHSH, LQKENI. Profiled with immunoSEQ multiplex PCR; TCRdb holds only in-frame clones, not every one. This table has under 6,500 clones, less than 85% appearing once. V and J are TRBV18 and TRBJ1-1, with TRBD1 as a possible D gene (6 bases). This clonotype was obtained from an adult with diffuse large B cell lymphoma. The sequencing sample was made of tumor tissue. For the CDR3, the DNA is TGTGCCAGCTCATTTTCCGGGACAAACACTGAAGCTTTCTTT. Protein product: CASSFSGTNTEAFF.